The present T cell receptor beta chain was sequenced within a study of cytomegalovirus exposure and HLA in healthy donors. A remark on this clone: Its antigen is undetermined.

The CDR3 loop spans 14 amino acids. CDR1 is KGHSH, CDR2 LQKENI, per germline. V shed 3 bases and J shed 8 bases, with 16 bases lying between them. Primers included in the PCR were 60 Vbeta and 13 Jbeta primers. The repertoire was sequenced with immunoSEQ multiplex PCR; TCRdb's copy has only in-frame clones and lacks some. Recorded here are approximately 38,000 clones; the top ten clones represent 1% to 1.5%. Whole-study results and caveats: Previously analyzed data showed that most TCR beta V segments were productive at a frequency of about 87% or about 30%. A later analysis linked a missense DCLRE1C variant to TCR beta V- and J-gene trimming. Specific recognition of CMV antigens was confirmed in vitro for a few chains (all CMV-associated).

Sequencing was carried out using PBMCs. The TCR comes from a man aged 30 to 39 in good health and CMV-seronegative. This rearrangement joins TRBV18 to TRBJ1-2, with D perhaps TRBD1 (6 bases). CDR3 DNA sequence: TGTGCCAGCTCACCCGAGACAGGCCCGGGAGGCTACACCTTC. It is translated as CASSPETGPGGYTF.